This is a list of T cell receptor beta chains from one sample in a study of beta chain features in type 1 diabetes. Sequenced by immunoSEQ multiplex PCR; TCRdb stores in-frame clones only, minus some. The repertoire has 860,000 or so clones, roughly 15% of them found once; the top ten carry 0.02% to 0.025%. The sample comprised naive CD4+ T cells from blood. These receptors originate from a woman younger than 35 in good health. Each CDR3 is given with its conserved first and last residue. A D gene is named only where the DNA matches it firmly. The size of a clone is reported for some rows only, either as once, few or many, or as a class for expanded clones.

V: TRBV18
J: TRBJ2-1
size: NA
D: NA
DNA: TGTGCCAGCTCACCAACGGGAGTACGATCATACAATGAGCAGTTCTTC
CDR3: CASSPTGVRSYNEQFF

V: TRBV5-6
J: TRBJ2-1
size: NA
D: TRBD2
DNA: TGTGCCAGCAGCTTGATTCGGGGCGGGAGGGGGAATGAGCAGTTCTTC
CDR3: CASSLIRGGRGNEQFF

V: TRBV7-2
J: TRBJ2-5
size: NA
D: NA
DNA: TGTGCCAGCAGCCCCTTGGTTGGAGCCCGAGGAGAGACCCAGTACTTC
CDR3: CASSPLVGARGETQYF

V: TRBV7-8
J: TRBJ2-7
size: NA
D: NA
DNA: TGTGCCAGCAGCTTAGTGGGCTTCTGGGACACAAACTCCTACGAGCAGTACTTC
CDR3: CASSLVGFWDTNSYEQYF

V: TRBV25-1
J: TRBJ1-4
size: few
D: NA
DNA: TGTGCCAGCACCCGTGGGAACAGGGAACTGTTTTTT
CDR3: CASTRGNRELFF

V: TRBV5-1
J: TRBJ2-1
size: NA
D: NA
DNA: TGCGCCAGCAGTTCCGGGACATCCTCCTACAATGAGCAGTTCTTC
CDR3: CASSSGTSSYNEQFF

V: TRBV2
J: TRBJ2-5
size: NA
D: NA
DNA: TGTGCCAGCTTGCGGAATAACCAAGAGACCCAGTACTTC
CDR3: CASLRNNQETQYF

V: TRBV28
J: TRBJ2-1
size: few
D: TRBD2
DNA: TGTGCCAGCAGTGCCACTAGCGGGAGGTCAGGTGAGCAGTTCTTC
CDR3: CASSATSGRSGEQFF

V: TRBV6-5
J: TRBJ1-1
size: NA
D: NA
DNA: TGTGCCAGCAGTTACTCGACGGTCCTTAGCACTGAAGCTTTCTTT
CDR3: CASSYSTVLSTEAFF

V: TRBV18
J: TRBJ2-3
size: NA
D: NA
DNA: TGTGCCAGCTCACCCGAGATGGATACGCAGTATTTT
CDR3: CASSPEMDTQYF

V: TRBV10-3
J: TRBJ2-7
size: many
D: NA
DNA: TGTGCCATCAGTGAGTCGGGTGAGCAGTACTTC
CDR3: CAISESGEQYF

V: TRBV6-5
J: TRBJ1-1
size: NA
D: NA
DNA: TGTGCCAGCAGCCCAAGTTGGGTGACGGAAGCTTTCTTT
CDR3: CASSPSWVTEAFF

V: TRBV28
J: TRBJ1-2
size: few
D: NA
DNA: TGTGCCAGCAGTCTGACAGTAAACTATGGCTACACCTTC
CDR3: CASSLTVNYGYTF

V: TRBV9
J: TRBJ2-1
size: few
D: NA
DNA: TGTGCCAGCAGCGCCGGGGCGTCTTTTAACAATGAGCAGTTCTTC
CDR3: CASSAGASFNNEQFF